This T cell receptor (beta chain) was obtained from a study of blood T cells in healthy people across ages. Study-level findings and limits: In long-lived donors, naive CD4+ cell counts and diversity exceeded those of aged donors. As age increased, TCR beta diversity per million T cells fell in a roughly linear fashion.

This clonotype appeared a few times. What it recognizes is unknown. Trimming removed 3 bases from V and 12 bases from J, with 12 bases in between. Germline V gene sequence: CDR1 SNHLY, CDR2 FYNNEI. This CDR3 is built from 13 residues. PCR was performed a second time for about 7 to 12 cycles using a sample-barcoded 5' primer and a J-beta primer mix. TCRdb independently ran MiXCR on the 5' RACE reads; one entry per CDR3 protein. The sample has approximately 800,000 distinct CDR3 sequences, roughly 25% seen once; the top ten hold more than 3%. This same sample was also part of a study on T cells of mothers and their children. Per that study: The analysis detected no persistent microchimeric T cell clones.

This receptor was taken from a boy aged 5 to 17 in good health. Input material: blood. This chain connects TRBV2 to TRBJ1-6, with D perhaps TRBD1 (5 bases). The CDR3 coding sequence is TGTGCCAGCAGTGATCGGGGTGGGGGACCCCTCCACTTT. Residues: CASSDRGGGPLHF.